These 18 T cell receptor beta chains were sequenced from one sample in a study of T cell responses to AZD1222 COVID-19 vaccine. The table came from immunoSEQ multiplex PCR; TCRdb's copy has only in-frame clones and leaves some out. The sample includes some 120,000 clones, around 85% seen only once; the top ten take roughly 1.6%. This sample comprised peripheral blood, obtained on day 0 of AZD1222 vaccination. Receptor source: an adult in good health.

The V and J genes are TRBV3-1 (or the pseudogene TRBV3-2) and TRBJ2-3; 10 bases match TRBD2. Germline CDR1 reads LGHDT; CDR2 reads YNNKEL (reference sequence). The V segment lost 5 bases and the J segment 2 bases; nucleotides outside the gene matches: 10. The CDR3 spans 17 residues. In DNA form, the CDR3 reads TGTGCCAGCAGCTCTTGGGCCAGCGGGGGGGCCACAGATACGCAGTATTTT. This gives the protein CASSSWASGGATDTQYF.

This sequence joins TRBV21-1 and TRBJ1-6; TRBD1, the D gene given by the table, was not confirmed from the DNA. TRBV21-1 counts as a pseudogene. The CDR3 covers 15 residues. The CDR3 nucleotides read TGTGCCAGCATCCATCGTGGACACCTCGATTCACCCCTCCACTTT. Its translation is CASIHRGHLDSPLHF.

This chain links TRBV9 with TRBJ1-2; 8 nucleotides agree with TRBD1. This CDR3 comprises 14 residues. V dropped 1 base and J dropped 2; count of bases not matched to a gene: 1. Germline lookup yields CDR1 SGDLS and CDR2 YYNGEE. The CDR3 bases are TGTGCCAGCAGCGTAACAGGGGGAAACTATGGCTACACCTTC. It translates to CASSVTGGNYGYTF.

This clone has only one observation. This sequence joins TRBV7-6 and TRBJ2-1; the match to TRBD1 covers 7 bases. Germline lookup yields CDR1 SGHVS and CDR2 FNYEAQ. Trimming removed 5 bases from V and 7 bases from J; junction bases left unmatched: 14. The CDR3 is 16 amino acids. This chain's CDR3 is CASSLTEGAQRNEQFF. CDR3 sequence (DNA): TGTGCCAGCAGCCTCACTGAGGGGGCGCAGAGGAATGAGCAGTTCTTC.

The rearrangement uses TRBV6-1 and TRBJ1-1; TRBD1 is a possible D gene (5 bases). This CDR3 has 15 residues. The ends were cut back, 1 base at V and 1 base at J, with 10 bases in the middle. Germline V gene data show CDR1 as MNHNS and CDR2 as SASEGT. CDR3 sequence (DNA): TGTGCCAGCAGTGAAGAGACGGGGACGAACACTGAAGCTTTCTTT. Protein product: CASSEETGTNTEAFF.

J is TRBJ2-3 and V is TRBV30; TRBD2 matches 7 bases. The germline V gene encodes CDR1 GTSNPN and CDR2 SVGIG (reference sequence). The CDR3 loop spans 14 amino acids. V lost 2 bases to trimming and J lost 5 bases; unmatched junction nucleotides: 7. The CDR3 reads CAWSWEGQLDTQYF. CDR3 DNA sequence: TGTGCCTGGAGTTGGGAGGGCCAATTAGATACGCAGTATTTT.

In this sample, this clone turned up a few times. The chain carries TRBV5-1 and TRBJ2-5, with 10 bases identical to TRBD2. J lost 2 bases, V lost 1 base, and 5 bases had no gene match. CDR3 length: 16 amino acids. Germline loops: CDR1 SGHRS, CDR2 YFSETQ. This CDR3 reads CASSLHGTSVQETQYF. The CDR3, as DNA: TGCGCCAGCAGCTTGCACGGGACTAGCGTACAAGAGACCCAGTACTTC.

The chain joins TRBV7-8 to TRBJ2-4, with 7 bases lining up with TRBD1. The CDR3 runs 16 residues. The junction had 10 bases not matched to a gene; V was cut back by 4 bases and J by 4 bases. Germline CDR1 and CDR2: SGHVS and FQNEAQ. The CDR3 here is CASSSGRRDRKNIQYF. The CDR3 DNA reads TGTGCCAGCAGCTCGGGGAGACGGGACAGAAAAAACATTCAGTACTTC.

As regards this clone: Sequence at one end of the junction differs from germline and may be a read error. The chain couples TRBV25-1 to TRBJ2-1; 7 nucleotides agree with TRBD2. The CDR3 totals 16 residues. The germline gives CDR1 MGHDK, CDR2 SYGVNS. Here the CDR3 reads CASSASGGRGNNAQFF. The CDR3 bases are TGTGCCAGCAGCGCCTCGGGTGGGCGGGGGAACAATGCGCAGTTCTTC.

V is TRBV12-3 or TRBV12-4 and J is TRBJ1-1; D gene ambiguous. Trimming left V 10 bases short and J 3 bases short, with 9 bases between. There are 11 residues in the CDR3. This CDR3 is CAIRGDTEAFF. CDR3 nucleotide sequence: TGTGCCATCCGAGGTGACACTGAAGCTTTCTTT.

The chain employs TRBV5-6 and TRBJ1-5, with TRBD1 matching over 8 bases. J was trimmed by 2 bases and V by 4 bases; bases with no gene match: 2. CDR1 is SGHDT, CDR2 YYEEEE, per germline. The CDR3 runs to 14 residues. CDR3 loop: CASSTGGGNQPQHF. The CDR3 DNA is TGTGCCAGCAGCACAGGGGGAGGCAATCAGCCCCAGCATTTT.

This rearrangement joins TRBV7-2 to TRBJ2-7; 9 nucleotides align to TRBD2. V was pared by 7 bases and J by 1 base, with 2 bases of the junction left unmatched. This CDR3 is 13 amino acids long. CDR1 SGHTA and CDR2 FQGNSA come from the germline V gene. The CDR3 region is CASKTSGSYEQYF. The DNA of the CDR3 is TGTGCCAGCAAGACTAGCGGATCCTACGAGCAGTACTTC.

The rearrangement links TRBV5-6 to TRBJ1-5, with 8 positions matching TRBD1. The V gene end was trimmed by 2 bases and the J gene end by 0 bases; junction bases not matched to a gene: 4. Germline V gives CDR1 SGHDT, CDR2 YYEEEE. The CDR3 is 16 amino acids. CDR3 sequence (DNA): TGTGCCAGCAGCTTCTCGGGACAGGTTAGCAATCAGCCCCAGCATTTT. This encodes CASSFSGQVSNQPQHF. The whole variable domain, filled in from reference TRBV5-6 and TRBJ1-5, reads DAGVTQSPTHLIKTRGQQVTLRCSPKSGHDTVSWYQQALGQGPQFIFQYYEEEERQRGNFPDRFSGHQFPNYSSELNVNALLLGDSALYLCASSFSGQVSNQPQHFGDGTRLSIL.

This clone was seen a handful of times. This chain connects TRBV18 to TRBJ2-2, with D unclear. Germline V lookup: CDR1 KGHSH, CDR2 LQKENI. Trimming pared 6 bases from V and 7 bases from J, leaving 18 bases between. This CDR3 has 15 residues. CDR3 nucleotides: TGTGCCAGCTCGGGCCCTGGCGTTTCATTCGGGGAGCTGTTTTTT. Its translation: CASSGPGVSFGELFF.

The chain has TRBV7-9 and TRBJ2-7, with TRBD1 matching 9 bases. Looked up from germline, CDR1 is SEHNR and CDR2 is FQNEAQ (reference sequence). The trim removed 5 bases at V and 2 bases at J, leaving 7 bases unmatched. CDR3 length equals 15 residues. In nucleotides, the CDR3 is TGTGCCAGCAGCCACCGGGACAGGGCCCCCTACGAGCAGTACTTC. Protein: CASSHRDRAPYEQYF.

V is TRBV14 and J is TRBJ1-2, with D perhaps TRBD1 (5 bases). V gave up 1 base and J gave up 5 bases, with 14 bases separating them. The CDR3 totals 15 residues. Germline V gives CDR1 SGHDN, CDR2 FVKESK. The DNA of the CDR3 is TGTGCCAGCAGCCAAGGAGGGCCGGGGGATTATGGCTACACCTTC. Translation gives CASSQGGPGDYGYTF.

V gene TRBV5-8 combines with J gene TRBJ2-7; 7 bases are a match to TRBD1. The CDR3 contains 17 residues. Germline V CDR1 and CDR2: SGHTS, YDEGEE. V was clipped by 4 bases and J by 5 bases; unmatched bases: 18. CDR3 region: CASSAYDRDSVWDEQYF. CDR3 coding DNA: TGTGCCAGCAGCGCGTACGACCGGGACAGCGTTTGGGACGAGCAGTACTTC.

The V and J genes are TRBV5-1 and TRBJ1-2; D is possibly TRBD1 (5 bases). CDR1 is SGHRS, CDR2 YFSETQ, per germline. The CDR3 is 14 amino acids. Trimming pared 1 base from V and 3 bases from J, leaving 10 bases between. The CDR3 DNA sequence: TGCGCCAGCAGCTTGACAGGATTTGACTATGGCTACACCTTC. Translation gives CASSLTGFDYGYTF.